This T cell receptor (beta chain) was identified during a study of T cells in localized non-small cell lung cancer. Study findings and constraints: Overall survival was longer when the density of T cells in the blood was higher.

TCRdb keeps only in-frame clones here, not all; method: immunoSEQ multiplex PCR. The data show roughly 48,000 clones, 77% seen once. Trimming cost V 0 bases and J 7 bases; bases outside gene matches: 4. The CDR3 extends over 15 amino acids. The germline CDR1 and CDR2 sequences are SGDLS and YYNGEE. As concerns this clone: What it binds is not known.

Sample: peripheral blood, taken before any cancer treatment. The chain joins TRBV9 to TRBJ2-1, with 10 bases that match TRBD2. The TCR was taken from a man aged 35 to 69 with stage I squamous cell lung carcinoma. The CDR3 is CASSVGSSGGNEQFF. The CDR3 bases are TGTGCCAGCAGCGTAGGTAGTAGCGGGGGGAATGAGCAGTTCTTC.